Ten or more counts support the clone carrying this T cell receptor (beta chain). Its antigen is currently unknown. Trimming took 2 bases from V and 1 from J; bases not matched to a gene: 1. Germline CDR1 reads SGHTA; CDR2 reads FQGNSA. The CDR3 has 14 amino acids. This record belongs to a study of T-cell reconstitution after alpha-beta-depleted transplantation in children. Study observations and caveats: Certain patients had high TCRbeta diversity at day 60, and it came from recipient T cells and thymic progenitors that survived. From newly produced T cells came most of the T-cell counts and diversity one year after transplant. Reportedly, roughly two months post-transplant, alpha-beta T cells arose from several hundred expanded graft clones.

Preparation of the TCRbeta library involved a method that used unique molecular identifiers. TCRdb fed the PCR reads into MiXCR, producing one record per CDR3 protein. The sample lists about 230,000 distinct CDR3 sequences; 11% were seen once. The sequences come from PBMCs, collected before TCRalphabeta/CD19-depleted stem cell transplant. The chain joins TRBV7-2 to TRBJ2-7; 8 nucleotides match TRBD1. The receptor was derived from a child under three years old with acute myeloid leukemia, due to receive a stem cell transplant. The CDR3 nucleotides read TGTGCCAGCAGCTTAACAGGGGGATCCTACGAGCAGTACTTC. As protein: CASSLTGGSYEQYF.